The 32 T cell receptor beta chains below were found in one sample sequenced in a study of naive and memory T cell subsets. An equimolar mix of two oligonucleotides served as the beta constant-region primer for TRBC1 and TRBC2. From the UMI-ligation and nested PCR reads, TCRdb called clonotypes with MiXCR, one entry per CDR3 protein. The sample consists of some 150,000 distinct CDR3 sequences, over 15% of them appearing once. Sequences were obtained from naive CD4+ T cells from blood. These TCRs come from a human donor in good health.

The chain carries TRBV29-1 and TRBJ2-5, with TRBD1 matching over 8 bases. CDR1 SQVTM and CDR2 ANQGSEA come from the germline V gene. V was pared by 7 bases and J by 5 bases, with 9 bases of the junction left unmatched. The CDR3 length is 13 residues. The DNA for the CDR3 is TGCAGCGCCCTCGACAGGGGCTGGGAGACCCAGTACTTC. It specifies CSALDRGWETQYF.

The table lists this clonotype with many counts. V is TRBV20-1 and J is TRBJ2-1; D is undetermined. The CDR3 extends over 10 amino acids. Trimming took 5 bases from V and 8 from J, leaving 7 bases between them. Germline V gene sequence: CDR1 DFQATT, CDR2 SNEGSKA (reference sequence). The CDR3 sequence is CSARRDEQFF. The CDR3 bases are TGCAGTGCTCGCCGCGATGAGCAGTTCTTC.

This clonotype was seen a few times. The J gene is TRBJ2-1, the V gene TRBV7-2; the match to TRBD2 covers 8 bases. CDR1 is SGHTA and CDR2 is FQGNSA in the germline V gene. The CDR3 loop spans 16 amino acids. Unmatched junction bases numbered 12, after V lost 1 base and J lost 10 bases. CDR3 nucleotide sequence: TGTGCCAGCAGCTTAGTAAGGACTAGCTCCCTAGGGGAGCAGTTCTTC. This gives the protein CASSLVRTSSLGEQFF.

A few counts support this clonotype. This chain links TRBV4-3 with TRBJ2-2; 7 positions agree with TRBD2. Trimming cost V 10 bases and J 5 bases; bases outside gene matches: 16. CDR3 size: 16 residues. Germline assignment: CDR1 LGHNA and CDR2 YSLEER. The CDR3 loop reads CATSPIAGDLTGELFF. The DNA of the CDR3 is TGCGCCACCTCGCCCATTGCGGGAGATTTGACCGGGGAGCTGTTTTTT.

The chain has TRBV20-1 and TRBJ1-2; D is ambiguous. Germline CDR1 DFQATT, CDR2 SNEGSKA (reference sequence). V lost 2 bases, J lost 0 bases, and 7 bases lay in between. CDR3 length equals 13 residues. In DNA, the CDR3 is TGCAGTGCTAGACAGACTGCTAACTATGGCTACACCTTC. Amino acid sequence: CSARQTANYGYTF.

The count of this clonotype is one. The V gene is TRBV7-2, the J gene TRBJ2-1; D is undetermined. In germline, CDR1 is SGHTA, CDR2 FQGNSA. V was clipped by 3 bases and J by 0 bases, with 9 bases between them. This CDR3 contains 15 residues. The CDR3 nucleotides read TGTGCCAGCAGCTTTGCATTAAGCTCCTACAATGAGCAGTTCTTC. Protein sequence: CASSFALSSYNEQFF.

The V and J genes are TRBV28 and TRBJ2-3, with D perhaps given as TRBD1 or TRBD2 (5 bases each). CDR3 length: 15 amino acids. The ends were cut back, 3 bases at V and 3 bases at J, with 13 bases in the middle. From germline, CDR1 is MDHEN and CDR2 SYDVKM. This CDR3 reads CASSFWGILTDTQYF. For the CDR3, the DNA is TGTGCCAGCAGTTTTTGGGGGATTCTTACAGATACGCAGTATTTT.

The chain uses TRBV24-1 and TRBJ2-1, with D hard to call. V was clipped by 4 bases and J by 1 base, with 13 bases between them. CDR1 is KGHDR, CDR2 SFDVKD, per germline. This CDR3 comprises 16 residues. Here the CDR3 reads CATSDPDALSYNEQFF. The CDR3 DNA sequence: TGTGCCACCAGTGACCCTGACGCGCTATCCTACAATGAGCAGTTCTTC.

The chain has TRBV6-5 and TRBJ1-1, with D possibly TRBD1 on 6 matching bases. Germline lookup yields CDR1 MNHEY and CDR2 SVGAGI. Trimming cost V 6 bases and J 6 bases, with 17 bases left between them. The CDR3 consists of 14 residues. CDR3 coding DNA: TGTGCCAGCAGGCCGCCCAGGGGTTTCCCTGAAGCTTTCTTT. This encodes CASRPPRGFPEAFF.

This clonotype was seen ten or more times. V and J are TRBV7-9 and TRBJ2-3; no definite D call. Germline CDR1 SEHNR, CDR2 FQNEAQ (reference sequence). There are 13 residues in the CDR3. V was clipped by 4 bases and J by 0 bases, with 5 bases between them. This CDR3 is CASSSFSTDTQYF. CDR3 nucleotides: TGTGCCAGCAGCTCCTTCAGCACAGATACGCAGTATTTT.

The chain couples TRBV28 to TRBJ2-4, with 7 bases that match TRBD1. CDR1 and CDR2 (germline): MDHEN, SYDVKM. The CDR3 is made up of 15 amino acids. J was trimmed by 0 bases and V by 8 bases; bases with no gene match: 7. CDR3 sequence (DNA): TGTGCCAGCGGCCCACAGGGGCTAGCCAAAAACATTCAGTACTTC. It is translated as CASGPQGLAKNIQYF.

This clonotype was seen many times. The chain carries TRBV4-3 and TRBJ2-3; 8 nucleotides align to TRBD2. Per germline, CDR1 LGHNA and CDR2 YSLEER. Unmatched junction bases numbered 8, after V lost 5 bases and J lost 4 bases. The length of the CDR3 is 15 residues. CDR3 loop: CASSKSGSRSDTQYF. CDR3 nucleotide sequence: TGCGCCAGCAGCAAAAGCGGGAGTAGATCAGATACGCAGTATTTT.

This clonotype was counted a few times. V usage is TRBV18 and J usage is TRBJ2-7; 15 bases map to TRBD2. Germline V gene lookup returns CDR1 KGHSH and CDR2 LQKENI. The CDR3 length is 17 residues. V shed 3 bases and J 5 bases; nucleotides not matched to a gene: 8. The CDR3 DNA reads TGTGCCAGCTCACCGCGGGGACTAGCGGGAGGAGGGAACGAGCAGTACTTC. It specifies CASSPRGLAGGGNEQYF. Together with reference TRBV18 and TRBJ2-7, the CDR3 gives the full variable domain: NAGVMQNPRHLVRRRGQEARLRCSPMKGHSHVYWYRQLPEEGLKFMVYLQKENIIDESGMPKERFSAEFPKEGPSILRIQQVVRGDSAAYFCASSPRGLAGGGNEQYFGPGTRLTVT.

The sample holds a few counts of this clonotype. This chain joins TRBV5-1 and TRBJ1-1, with TRBD1 matching over 10 bases. The CDR3 extends over 15 amino acids. Trimming took 4 bases from V and 7 from J; bases not matched to a gene: 10. Germline CDR1 reads SGHRS; CDR2 reads YFSETQ. The CDR3 protein is CASSIRQGASGEAFF. The CDR3 nucleotides are TGCGCCAGCAGCATAAGACAGGGGGCATCGGGTGAAGCTTTCTTT.

The chain carries TRBV5-6 and TRBJ1-3; D gene ambiguous. Trimming left V 2 bases short and J 0 bases short, with 15 bases between. This CDR3 has 17 amino acids. CDR1 SGHDT and CDR2 YYEEEE come from the germline V gene. CDR3 protein: CASSFYRPQFSGNTIYF. Written as DNA, the CDR3 is TGTGCCAGCAGCTTTTACAGACCCCAATTCTCTGGAAACACCATATATTTT.

This clonotype was picked up a small number of times. This chain joins TRBV20-1 and TRBJ1-5; D perhaps matches TRBD1 (5 bases). V dropped 4 bases and J dropped 6 bases, with 34 bases sitting between them. This CDR3 comprises 20 residues. Germline CDR1 and CDR2: DFQATT and SNEGSKA (reference sequence). CDR3 in amino acids: CSAMSPSGTPSAWWVQPQHF. The CDR3, as DNA: TGCAGTGCTATGAGTCCCTCCGGGACCCCATCGGCGTGGTGGGTTCAGCCCCAGCATTTT.

CDR3 coding DNA: TGTGCCAGCAGCAGGGGTGCCGCCTACGAGCAGTACTTC. Protein product: CASSRGAAYEQYF. This sequence joins TRBV6-5 and TRBJ2-7; D may be TRBD1 (6 bases). This CDR3 comprises 13 residues. V dropped 6 bases and J dropped 2 bases, with 11 bases sitting between them. The germline V gene encodes CDR1 MNHEY and CDR2 SVGAGI.

This chain links TRBV3-1 with TRBJ1-2; a weak D match, TRBD1 (6 bases). The CDR3 runs 12 residues. The germline gives CDR1 LGHDT, CDR2 YNNKEL (reference sequence). With 0 bases removed from V and 11 bases from J, the gap between germline ends came to 10 bases. CDR3 protein: CASSQDARGYTF. CDR3 sequence (DNA): TGTGCCAGCAGCCAAGATGCCAGGGGATACACCTTC.

This chain joins TRBV20-1 and TRBJ2-1; TRBD2 matches 8 bases. V shed 6 bases and J 4 bases; nucleotides not matched to a gene: 11. Germline V CDR1 and CDR2: DFQATT, SNEGSKA (reference sequence). CDR3 length equals 15 residues. CDR3 in amino acids: CSAKGRSGTYNEQFF. The CDR3 bases are TGCAGTGCAAAGGGCCGTAGCGGGACTTACAATGAGCAGTTCTTC.

This clonotype was detected many times. The gene calls are TRBV29-1 and TRBJ2-6; no reliable D call. With 3 bases removed from V and 4 bases from J, the gap between germline ends came to 4 bases. CDR3 length equals 12 residues. Germline V gives CDR1 SQVTM, CDR2 ANQGSEA. The CDR3 DNA reads as TGCAGCGTTGATGCGGGGGCCAACGTCCTGACTTTC. Protein: CSVDAGANVLTF.

The V and J genes are TRBV6-2 or TRBV6-3 and TRBJ2-3, with 7 bases aligning to TRBD1. The CDR3 consists of 15 residues. V lost 3 bases, J lost 3 bases, and 6 bases stayed unmatched. CDR1 MNHEY and CDR2 SVGEGT come from the germline V gene. This CDR3 is CASSYLRQGTDTQYF. The CDR3 DNA sequence: TGTGCCAGCAGTTATCTCCGACAGGGAACAGATACGCAGTATTTT.

The V and J genes are TRBV13 and TRBJ2-5, with D possibly matching TRBD2 (5 bases). Germline loops: CDR1 PRHDT, CDR2 FYEKMQ (reference sequence). Trimming removed 0 bases at V and 7 bases at J, with 15 bases between. CDR3 length equals 15 residues. The CDR3 nucleotides read TGTGCCAGCAGCTTAGGGGAACCCCGCCGGGGGACCCAGTACTTC. This encodes CASSLGEPRRGTQYF.

V gene TRBV12-3 or TRBV12-4 combines with J gene TRBJ2-7, with TRBD1 identical over 7 bases. Germline trimming cut 4 bases from V and 2 bases from J; bases unmatched to any gene: 8. The length of the CDR3 is 15 residues. The CDR3 sequence is CASSSNRGFTYEQYF. CDR3 bases: TGTGCCAGCAGTTCCAACAGGGGCTTCACCTACGAGCAGTACTTC.

This clonotype has a handful of counts. The gene calls are TRBV19 and TRBJ1-2; no clear D gene. In germline, CDR1 is LNHDA, CDR2 SQIVND (reference sequence). The V and J ends lost 6 bases and 14 bases respectively, with 19 bases between them. The CDR3 has 12 amino acids. CDR3 protein: CASSREPLDLTF. The CDR3 region has the DNA TGTGCCAGTAGCCGGGAACCACTGGACTTAACCTTC.

This chain connects TRBV7-8 to TRBJ1-1; TRBD1 is a possible D gene (5 bases). Per germline, CDR1 SGHVS and CDR2 FQNEAQ. This CDR3 comprises 15 residues. V lost 1 base to trimming and J lost 5 bases, with 14 bases between them. CDR3 coding DNA: TGTGCCAGCAGCTTAGGTGTAGGGGCTGGTACTGAAGCTTTCTTT. Translating gives CASSLGVGAGTEAFF.

This clonotype was detected a few times. The CDR3 coding sequence is TGTGCCAGCAAATCCGACTACCTACAAGAGACCCAGTACTTC. Protein: CASKSDYLQETQYF. V and J are TRBV28 and TRBJ2-5, with D maybe TRBD2 (5 bases). The CDR3 sequence is 14 residues long. Germline V gene lookup returns CDR1 MDHEN and CDR2 SYDVKM. The ends were cut back, 7 bases at V and 2 bases at J, with 14 bases in the middle.

This rearrangement joins TRBV20-1 to TRBJ2-7; D not resolved. Germline V lookup: CDR1 DFQATT, CDR2 SNEGSKA (reference sequence). This CDR3 spans 11 amino acids. V was shortened by 3 bases and J by 3 bases, with 6 bases between the two germline ends. CDR3 bases: TGCAGTGCTAGCCTGAACTACGAGCAGTACTTC. This gives the protein CSASLNYEQYF.

This chain links TRBV7-3 with TRBJ2-1; D is uncertain. This CDR3 has 13 residues. Deletions cut 7 bases from V and 0 bases from J, with 7 bases between. From germline, CDR1 is SGHTA and CDR2 FQGTGA. This CDR3 reads CASKTSSYNEQFF. As DNA, the CDR3 is TGTGCCAGCAAAACAAGCTCCTACAATGAGCAGTTCTTC. Drawing the rest from reference TRBV7-3 and TRBJ2-1, the complete variable domain is GAGVSQTPSNKVTEKGKYVELRCDPISGHTALYWYRQSLGQGPEFLIYFQGTGAADDSGLPNDRFFAVRPEGSVSTLKIQRTERGDSAVYLCASKTSSYNEQFFGPGTRLTVL.

This clonotype has a count of ten or more. The chain carries TRBV28 and TRBJ2-7; TRBD1 agrees at 7 bases. V lost 3 bases and J lost 4; bases outside the gene matches: 6. Germline assignment: CDR1 MDHEN and CDR2 SYDVKM. The CDR3 runs to 14 residues. The CDR3 loop reads CASSFGQETYEQYF. The CDR3 coding sequence is TGTGCCAGCAGTTTCGGACAGGAGACATACGAGCAGTACTTC.

As DNA, the CDR3 is TGTGCCATCAGTGAGTTGGCGGGGAGCACAGATACGCAGTATTTT. Translation gives CAISELAGSTDTQYF. The genes are TRBV10-3 and TRBJ2-3; D is possibly TRBD2 (6 bases). Per germline, CDR1 ENHRY and CDR2 SYGVKD. The CDR3 sequence is 15 residues long. V lost 1 base and J 0 bases, leaving 8 bases between the germline ends.

This clonotype was recorded many times. The rearrangement links TRBV7-6 to TRBJ2-1, with a weak D call TRBD2 (6 bases). Germline values: CDR1 SGHVS, CDR2 FNYEAQ. V gave up 1 base and J gave up 0 bases, with 7 bases separating them. This CDR3 is 15 amino acids long. Here the CDR3 reads CASSLVGSSYNEQFF. In DNA form, the CDR3 reads TGTGCCAGCAGCTTAGTCGGGAGCTCCTACAATGAGCAGTTCTTC.

In its sample, this clonotype was seen many times. The chain combines TRBV4-1 with TRBJ2-7; 8 bases align to TRBD2. The CDR3 spans 14 residues. V shed 4 bases and J 5 bases; nucleotides not matched to a gene: 7. Germline V gives CDR1 MGHRA, CDR2 YSYEKL. The DNA for the CDR3 is TGCGCCAGCAGCCTTTTAGCGGGGTACCACGAGCAGTACTTC. Translating gives CASSLLAGYHEQYF.